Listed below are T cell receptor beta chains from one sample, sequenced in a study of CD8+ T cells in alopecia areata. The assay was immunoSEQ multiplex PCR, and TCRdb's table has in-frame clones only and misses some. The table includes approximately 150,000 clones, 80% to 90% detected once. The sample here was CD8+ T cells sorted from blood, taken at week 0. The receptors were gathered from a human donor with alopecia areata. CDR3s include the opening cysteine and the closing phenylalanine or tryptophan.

CASSPLGRNEQFF	TRBV6-5	TRBJ2-1
CASRGAPDTQYF	TRBV27	TRBJ2-3
CASSLAGGEVTGELFF	TRBV5-4	TRBJ2-2
CASSWTAASGGELFF	TRBV19	TRBJ2-2
CATSGQGEETQYF	TRBV10-3	TRBJ2-5
CACLHDTGELFF	TRBV30	TRBJ2-2
CSVEDIGGLATTYNEQFF	TRBV29-1	TRBJ2-1
CASSLEVNEQFF	TRBV7-2	TRBJ2-1
CASSVRTGHYGYTF	TRBV5-5	TRBJ1-2
CASRGTPPYEQYF	TRBV2	TRBJ2-7
CASSEGSGGSTDTQYF	TRBV2	TRBJ2-3
CASSFLVSGVDEQFF	TRBV7-9	TRBJ2-1
CASTFGDTQYF	TRBV7-9	TRBJ2-3
CASSPGGLQETQYF	TRBV5-6	TRBJ2-5
CASSMQGAGNTIYF	TRBV27	TRBJ1-3
CASSSRAGARTDTQYF	TRBV9	TRBJ2-3